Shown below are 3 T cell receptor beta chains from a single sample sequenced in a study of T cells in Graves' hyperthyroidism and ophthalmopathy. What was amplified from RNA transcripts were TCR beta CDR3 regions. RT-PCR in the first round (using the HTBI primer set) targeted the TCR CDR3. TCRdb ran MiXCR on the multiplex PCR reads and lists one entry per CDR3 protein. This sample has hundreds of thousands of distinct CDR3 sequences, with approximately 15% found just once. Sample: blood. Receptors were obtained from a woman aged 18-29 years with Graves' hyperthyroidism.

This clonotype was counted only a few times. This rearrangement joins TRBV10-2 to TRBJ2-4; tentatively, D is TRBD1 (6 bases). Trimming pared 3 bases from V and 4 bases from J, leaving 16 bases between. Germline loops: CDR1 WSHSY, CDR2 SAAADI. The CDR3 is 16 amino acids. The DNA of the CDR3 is TGCGCCAGCAGTGACCGACTGGGGGCCAGGAAAAACATTCAGTACTTC. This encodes CASSDRLGARKNIQYF.

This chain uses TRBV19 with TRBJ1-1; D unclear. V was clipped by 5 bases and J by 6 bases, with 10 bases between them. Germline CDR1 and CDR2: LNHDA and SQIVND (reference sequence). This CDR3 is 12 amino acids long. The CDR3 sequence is CASSSPGAEAFF. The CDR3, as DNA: TGTGCCAGTAGTTCACCGGGAGCTGAAGCTTTCTTT.

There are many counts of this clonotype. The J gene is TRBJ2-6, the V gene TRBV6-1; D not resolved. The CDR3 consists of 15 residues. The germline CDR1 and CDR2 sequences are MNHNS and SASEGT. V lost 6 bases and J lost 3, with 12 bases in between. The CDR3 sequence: CASSTSGDGANVLTF. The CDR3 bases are TGTGCCAGCAGCACGTCTGGGGATGGGGCCAACGTCCTGACTTTC.